This entry lists 32 T cell receptor beta chains sequenced from one sample in a study of shared clonotypes between healthy human individuals. Assay: immunoSEQ multiplex PCR; the TCRdb copy retains only in-frame clones and omits some. The repertoire has more than 400,000 clones, approximately 80% of them found once; the top ten carry around 11%. Sequencing was done on a sample of PBMCs. The receptors stem from a woman aged 40 to 55 in good health. Some clones in this sample may be carry-over from other donors' samples.

V gene TRBV6-5 combines with J gene TRBJ2-7, with a tentative D call TRBD1 (5 bases). V was trimmed by 6 bases and J by 2 bases, leaving 14 bases between them. The CDR3 sequence is 14 residues long. CDR1 is MNHEY, CDR2 SVGAGI, per germline. CDR3 region: CASSPDGRAYEQYF. As DNA, the CDR3 is TGTGCCAGCAGCCCCGATGGCAGGGCCTACGAGCAGTACTTC.

CDR3 coding DNA: TGTGCCAGCAGCTCTAGCGGAAACAATGAGCAGTTCTTC. This sequence encodes CASSSSGNNEQFF. The chain has TRBV2 and TRBJ2-1; 7 bases are shared with TRBD2. Germline V gene data show CDR1 as SNHLY and CDR2 as FYNNEI. The CDR3 is 13 amino acids. After removal of 6 bases from V and 5 bases from J, the junction contained 4 bases not matched to a gene.

This clone was recorded a few times. V usage is TRBV7-3 and J usage is TRBJ2-3, with 9 nucleotides matching TRBD2. Germline V lookup: CDR1 SGHTA, CDR2 FQGTGA. The ends lost 1 base at V and 2 bases at J; junction bases unmatched: 4. The CDR3 consists of 16 residues. In nucleotides, the CDR3 is TGTGCCAGCAGCTTAAAAGGCGGGAGGGCCACAGATACGCAGTATTTT. It translates to CASSLKGGRATDTQYF.

The chain is built from TRBV28 and TRBJ2-3; D not resolved. The CDR3 spans 13 residues. V was clipped by 6 bases and J by 4 bases, with 11 bases between them. Germline CDR1 is MDHEN and CDR2 is SYDVKM. The CDR3 is CASSTRSPDTQYF. CDR3 bases: TGTGCCAGCAGCACCAGATCACCAGATACGCAGTATTTT.

With regard to this clone: Other DNA variants within this sample encode the same CDR3. Here the CDR3 reads CASSFGGLSYEQYF. The CDR3, as DNA: TGTGCCAGCAGCTTCGGGGGCCTCTCCTACGAGCAGTACTTC. This chain links TRBV7-9 with TRBJ2-7; D assignment may be TRBD1 or TRBD2 (6 bases each). The V end lost 3 bases, the J end lost 0 bases, and 9 bases lay between the germline ends. The germline gives CDR1 SEHNR, CDR2 FQNEAQ (reference sequence). This CDR3 is built from 14 residues.

There are many counts of this clone. CDR3 in amino acids: CASNPQGQGTVGVNEQFF. For the CDR3, the DNA is TGTGCCAGCAATCCCCAAGGACAGGGAACAGTAGGAGTCAATGAGCAGTTCTTC. The rearrangement links TRBV27 to TRBJ2-1; 8 bases map to TRBD1. Germline loops: CDR1 MNHEY, CDR2 SMNVEV (reference sequence). This CDR3 is 18 amino acids long. V shed 7 bases and J 6 bases; nucleotides not matched to a gene: 20.

V usage is TRBV15 and J usage is TRBJ2-1, with D unclear. The CDR3 runs 16 residues. Trimming removed 0 bases from V and 0 bases from J, with 9 bases in between. Germline CDR1 reads LNHNV; CDR2 reads YYDKDF (reference sequence). CDR3: CATSRERDYSYNEQFF. DNA for the CDR3: TGTGCCACCAGCAGAGAACGAGATTACTCCTACAATGAGCAGTTCTTC.

DNA for the CDR3: TGTGCCAGCAGTGAATCAACTGGTACCTATGGCTACACCTTC. It yields the protein CASSESTGTYGYTF. The rearrangement uses TRBV25-1 and TRBJ1-2; D uncertain. The CDR3 runs 14 residues. V lost 1 base, J lost 4 bases, and 10 bases lay in between. CDR1 MGHDK and CDR2 SYGVNS come from the germline V gene.

The chain recombines TRBV6-5 with TRBJ2-5, with 11 bases fitting TRBD2. Per germline, CDR1 MNHEY and CDR2 SVGAGI. CDR3 length equals 15 residues. J was trimmed by 4 bases and V by 3 bases; bases with no gene match: 4. The CDR3 region has the DNA TGTGCCAGCAGTTATACTAGCGGGAGAGGAGAGACCCAGTACTTC. Amino acids: CASSYTSGRGETQYF.

The rearrangement uses TRBV7-2 and TRBJ2-7; 10 bases map to TRBD2. The germline V gene has CDR1 SGHTA and CDR2 FQGNSA. This CDR3 comprises 14 residues. Unmatched junction bases numbered 4, after V lost 5 bases and J lost 3 bases. The CDR3 region is CASSRGLAIYEQYF. The CDR3 DNA sequence: TGTGCCAGCAGCCGGGGACTAGCGATCTACGAGCAGTACTTC. Filled out from reference TRBV7-2 and TRBJ2-7, the complete variable domain reads GAGVSQSPSNKVTEKGKDVELRCDPISGHTALYWYRQSLGQGLEFLIYFQGNSAPDKSGLPSDRFSAERTGGSVSTLTIQRTQQEDSAVYLCASSRGLAIYEQYFGPGTRLTVT.

This clone came up once. J is TRBJ2-3 and V is TRBV5-4; D uncertain. Per germline, CDR1 SGHNT and CDR2 YYREEE (reference sequence). CDR3 length: 15 residues. Trimming stripped 0 bases from V and 2 bases from J, with 10 bases between. The CDR3 region has the DNA TGTGCCAGCAGCTTGGACTTTACTTCCACAGATACGCAGTATTTT. Amino acids: CASSLDFTSTDTQYF.

V usage is TRBV28 and J usage is TRBJ2-3; D may be TRBD2 (5 bases). The germline CDR1 and CDR2 sequences are MDHEN and SYDVKM. Trimming took off 5 bases at V and 2 bases at J, with 14 bases between the two ends. The CDR3 length is 15 residues. In nucleotides, the CDR3 is TGTGCCAGCAGTATCCGCCGGACTCACACAGATACGCAGTATTTT. Its protein is CASSIRRTHTDTQYF. Full variable domain (remainder filled in from reference TRBV28 and TRBJ2-3): DVKVTQSSRYLVKRTGEKVFLECVQDMDHENMFWYRQDPGLGLRLIYFSYDVKMKEKGDIPEGYSVSREKKERFSLILESASTNQTSMYLCASSIRRTHTDTQYFGPGTRLTVL.

The rearrangement links TRBV27 to TRBJ1-5; a possible D gene is TRBD1 (5 bases). The CDR3 covers 14 residues. With 5 bases removed from V and 1 base from J, the gap between germline ends came to 9 bases. The germline V gene encodes CDR1 MNHEY and CDR2 SMNVEV (reference sequence). DNA for the CDR3: TGTGCCAGCAGTCGACAGTTCAGCAATCAGCCCCAGCATTTT. It codes for CASSRQFSNQPQHF.

The chain couples TRBV6-6 to TRBJ2-2, with 11 bases that match TRBD2. V lost 4 bases and J lost 5; bases outside the gene matches: 3. The germline V gene encodes CDR1 MNHNY and CDR2 SVGAGI (reference sequence). The CDR3 runs to 15 residues. CDR3 loop: CASSLLAGVTGELFF. The CDR3 DNA follows: TGTGCCAGCAGTTTACTAGCGGGAGTTACCGGGGAGCTGTTTTTT.

Remarks on this clone: A far bigger clonotype differs at one base, so this is likely a read error. Other DNA variants within this sample encode the same CDR3. The chain has TRBV6-4 and TRBJ2-6; D unclear. V gave up 2 bases and J gave up 1 base, with 6 bases separating them. Germline loops: CDR1 MRHNA, CDR2 SNTAGT. The CDR3 sequence is 15 residues long. In nucleotides, the CDR3 is TGTGCCAGCAGTGACACACGATCTGGGGCCAACGTCCTGACTTTC. Protein sequence: CASSDTRSGANVLTF.

V is TRBV28 and J is TRBJ2-7; no clear D. The CDR3 is 12 residues long. Trimming stripped 2 bases from V and 7 bases from J, with 9 bases between. Germline values: CDR1 MDHEN, CDR2 SYDVKM. The CDR3 sequence is CASSLEETEQYF. CDR3 in DNA: TGTGCCAGCAGTTTAGAGGAAACAGAGCAGTACTTC.

The rearrangement links TRBV2 to TRBJ2-3; 7 bases align to TRBD1. V was pared by 6 bases and J by 7 bases, with 7 bases of the junction left unmatched. Germline values: CDR1 SNHLY, CDR2 FYNNEI. This CDR3 region has 13 residues. In nucleotides, the CDR3 is TGTGCCAGCAGACAGGGGCTGTTGAATACGCAGTATTTT. It codes for CASRQGLLNTQYF.

This chain connects TRBV2 to TRBJ1-4, with a tentative D call TRBD1 (5 bases). V lost 7 bases to trimming and J lost 3 bases, with 15 bases between them. The germline gives CDR1 SNHLY, CDR2 FYNNEI. CDR3 size: 15 residues. The CDR3 spells CASTPQTASNEKLFF. CDR3 sequence (DNA): TGTGCCAGCACCCCACAGACAGCCTCTAATGAAAAACTGTTTTTT.

The V gene is TRBV9, the J gene TRBJ1-4, with 8 bases matching TRBD1. Losses at the gene ends were 6 bases for V and 4 bases for J; bases not matched to a gene: 5. The CDR3 loop spans 14 amino acids. Germline values: CDR1 SGDLS, CDR2 YYNGEE. The CDR3 spells CASNAGGINEKLFF. CDR3 bases: TGTGCCAGCAACGCAGGGGGCATTAATGAAAAACTGTTTTTT.

V usage is TRBV19 and J usage is TRBJ2-2, with 14 bases lining up with TRBD2. Germline CDR1 is LNHDA and CDR2 is SQIVND (reference sequence). V lost 3 bases, J lost 4 bases, and 7 bases stayed unmatched. The CDR3 covers 18 residues. CDR3 in DNA: TGTGCCAGTAGTATCCGGGGACTAGCGGGAGCCGGCACCGGGGAGCTGTTTTTT. Its translation is CASSIRGLAGAGTGELFF.

This rearrangement joins TRBV4-2 to TRBJ1-6; no clear D gene. Germline V gene sequence: CDR1 LGHNA, CDR2 YNFKEQ. The CDR3 loop spans 14 amino acids. The V end lost 1 base, the J end lost 6 bases, and 7 bases lay between the germline ends. In DNA form, the CDR3 reads TGTGCCAGCAGCCAAGGAGGCGGTAATTCACCCCTCCACTTT. This gives the protein CASSQGGGNSPLHF.

The count of this clone is one. The chain combines TRBV7-9 with TRBJ2-2, with 11 positions matching TRBD1. The V segment lost 5 bases and the J segment 5 bases; nucleotides outside the gene matches: 7. This CDR3 contains 16 residues. CDR1 SEHNR and CDR2 FQNEAQ come from the germline V gene (reference sequence). CDR3 protein: CASSGGQGAGTGELFF. In nucleotides, the CDR3 is TGTGCCAGCAGCGGAGGACAGGGGGCAGGTACCGGGGAGCTGTTTTTT. Based on the CDR3 plus reference TRBV7-9 and TRBJ2-2, the full variable domain is DTGVSQNPRHKITKRGQNVTFRCDPISEHNRLYWYRQTLGQGPEFLTYFQNEAQLEKSRLLSDRFSAERPKGSFSTLEIQRTEQGDSAMYLCASSGGQGAGTGELFFGEGSRLTVL.

This clone was seen repeatedly, ten times or more. The genes are TRBV15 and TRBJ1-5, with D unclear. Germline-derived CDR1 and CDR2 are LNHNV and YYDKDF (reference sequence). Trimming pared 3 bases from V and 0 bases from J, leaving 9 bases between. CDR3 length: 15 amino acids. In DNA, the CDR3 is TGTGCCACCAGCAGGAATCTCGATAGCAATCAGCCCCAGCATTTT. Its protein is CATSRNLDSNQPQHF.

This clone came up a few times. Other DNA sequences in this specimen translate into the identical CDR3. This chain uses TRBV4-2 with TRBJ1-2; D ambiguous. The CDR3 spans 14 residues. The germline V gene encodes CDR1 LGHNA and CDR2 YNFKEQ. Trimming stripped 0 bases from V and 5 bases from J, with 10 bases between. Here the CDR3 reads CASSQDRAAYGYTF. The CDR3 region has the DNA TGTGCCAGCAGCCAAGATAGGGCAGCTTATGGCTACACCTTC.

The V gene is TRBV28, the J gene TRBJ1-2; 7 bases agree with TRBD1. In germline, CDR1 is MDHEN, CDR2 SYDVKM. V dropped 4 bases and J dropped 4; count of bases not matched to a gene: 6. CDR3 length equals 14 residues. For the CDR3, the DNA is TGTGCCAGCAGTTCCGGGACAGCAAGCTATGGCTACACCTTC. Its protein product is CASSSGTASYGYTF.

The rearrangement joins TRBV6-5 to TRBJ2-1; no firm D call. The germline CDR1 and CDR2 sequences are MNHEY and SVGAGI. The germline V and J ends were trimmed by 6 bases and 3 bases, with 15 bases remaining between them. The CDR3 sequence is 15 residues long. CDR3 protein: CASSLGKPSYNEQFF. CDR3 coding DNA: TGTGCCAGCAGCTTAGGGAAACCCAGCTACAATGAGCAGTTCTTC.

This chain links TRBV7-9 with TRBJ1-2; unclear D gene. Deletions cut 2 bases from V and 2 bases from J, with 3 bases between. The CDR3 is 12 residues long. Germline CDR1 and CDR2: SEHNR and FQNEAQ (reference sequence). CDR3 coding DNA: TGTGCCAGCAGCTTATCCAACTATGGCTACACCTTC. This gives the protein CASSLSNYGYTF.

The chain joins TRBV4-3 to TRBJ2-1; TRBD2 matches at 9 bases. The germline V gene encodes CDR1 LGHNA and CDR2 YSLEER. The CDR3 runs 17 residues. J lost 2 bases, V lost 1 base, and 6 bases had no gene match. In DNA form, the CDR3 reads TGCGCCAGCAGCCAAGGGTTAGCGGGAGCAACCTACAATGAGCAGTTCTTC. Its translation is CASSQGLAGATYNEQFF.

V gene TRBV18 combines with J gene TRBJ1-1; possible D gene TRBD1, 5 bases. Germline V gene sequence: CDR1 KGHSH, CDR2 LQKENI. CDR3 length equals 15 residues. The V end lost 5 bases, the J end lost 5 bases, and 18 bases lay between the germline ends. The DNA for the CDR3 is TGTGCCAGCTCATCAGCCCCGGGGGGAGAAACTGAAGCTTTCTTT. Its protein is CASSSAPGGETEAFF.

The chain couples TRBV6-1 to TRBJ1-3; 7 bases match TRBD1. The CDR3 totals 15 residues. Germline trimming cut 10 bases from V and 4 bases from J; bases unmatched to any gene: 13. Germline CDR1 is MNHNS and CDR2 is SASEGT. The CDR3 DNA sequence: TGTGCCACCACCCGGGACAGAAGCTCAGGAAACACCATATATTTT. Its translation: CATTRDRSSGNTIYF.

V is TRBV5-1 and J is TRBJ2-5; 10 nucleotides align to TRBD1. Trimming at V came to 4 bases and at J to 5 bases, leaving 14 bases not matched to a gene. Per the germline V gene, CDR1 is SGHRS and CDR2 is YFSETQ. This CDR3 has 17 residues. CDR3 region: CASSTRPPGQGWETQYF. In DNA form, the CDR3 reads TGCGCCAGCAGCACAAGACCTCCGGGACAGGGGTGGGAGACCCAGTACTTC.

This rearrangement joins TRBV10-1 to TRBJ2-7; no firm D call. The V end lost 2 bases, the J end lost 7 bases, and 12 bases lay between the germline ends. This CDR3 comprises 13 residues. CDR1 and CDR2 (germline): WNHNN, SYGVQD (reference sequence). CDR3 in DNA: TGCGCCAGCAGTGAGCCGGGTTTGGGAGAGCAGTACTTC. Translated: CASSEPGLGEQYF.